These 6 T cell receptor beta chains originate from one sample sequenced in a study of blood T cell repertoires in COVID-19. Produced via immunoSEQ multiplex PCR; TCRdb's table is partial and in-frame only. The sample records about 59,000 clones, approximately 85% being singletons. The sequenced sample consisted of peripheral blood. The receptor source for this set is a human donor in a cohort sampled during active COVID-19.

The chain uses TRBV5-3 and TRBJ1-2; 7 bases fit TRBD1. TRBV5-3 is filed as an ORF, its function uncertain. The ends lost 0 bases at V and 5 bases at J; junction bases unmatched: 7. This CDR3 comprises 15 residues. The CDR3 sequence is CARSLAGGRTYGYTF. DNA of the CDR3: TGTGCCAGAAGCTTGGCAGGGGGAAGAACATATGGCTACACCTTC.

This sequence joins TRBV29-1 and TRBJ2-2; a possible D gene is TRBD2 (6 bases). The CDR3 consists of 14 residues. The germline V and J ends were trimmed by 3 bases and 7 bases, with 15 bases remaining between them. CDR1 is SQVTM and CDR2 is ANQGSEA in the germline V gene. As DNA, the CDR3 is TGCAGCGTTGAGCGGGGCCGGGGATTCGGGGAGCTGTTTTTT. Translation gives CSVERGRGFGELFF.

V and J are TRBV28 and TRBJ2-5; 10 bases are a match to TRBD1. Germline V CDR1 and CDR2: MDHEN, SYDVKM. This CDR3 comprises 15 residues. Germline trimming cut 4 bases from V and 5 bases from J; bases unmatched to any gene: 7. This CDR3 reads CASSSPGQGTETQYF. The CDR3 region has the DNA TGTGCCAGCAGTTCACCGGGACAGGGGACGGAGACCCAGTACTTC.

This chain joins TRBV7-3 and TRBJ2-1; D is ambiguous. V was shortened by 10 bases and J by 7 bases, with 8 bases between the two germline ends. The CDR3 runs to 10 residues. CDR1 and CDR2 from the germline V gene are SGHTA and FQGTGA. CDR3 protein: CATVVNEQFF. As DNA, the CDR3 is TGTGCCACCGTCGTGAATGAGCAGTTCTTC.

A few counts support this clone. This rearrangement joins TRBV2 to TRBJ2-7; 8 bases are shared with TRBD1. CDR3 size: 14 residues. Trimming removed 4 bases from V and 2 bases from J; junction bases left unmatched: 4. CDR1 SNHLY and CDR2 FYNNEI come from the germline V gene. CDR3 DNA sequence: TGTGCCAGCAGTGCAGGGGGCAGCCCCTACGAGCAGTACTTC. Its protein is CASSAGGSPYEQYF.

This sequence joins TRBV7-2 and TRBJ2-6; a weak D match, TRBD2 (5 bases). This CDR3 contains 17 residues. V was shortened by 5 bases and J by 0 bases, with 14 bases between the two germline ends. The V gene's germline CDR1 is SGHTA and CDR2 FQGNSA. In DNA, the CDR3 is TGTGCCAGCAGCCCTTGGACTGCCGGCTCTGGGGCCAACGTCCTGACTTTC. This gives the protein CASSPWTAGSGANVLTF.